This T cell receptor beta chain was sequenced during a study of identical twins. This clonotype was recorded a few times. V gave up 5 bases and J gave up 2 bases, with 17 bases separating them. Germline values: CDR1 SEHNR, CDR2 FQNEAQ (reference sequence). The CDR3 covers 16 residues. In TCRdb, the 5' RACE reads were re-called with MiXCR into one record per CDR3 protein. The sample records 200,000 or so distinct CDR3 sequences, around 15% being singletons. All donors were healthy, and all were Caucasian. These data also featured in a second study, about T cells expressing NK-cell markers. That paper notes: Seven donors tested HCMV-seropositive and one tested seronegative among the eight sequenced.

The TCR comes from a woman aged 18-35 years in good health. This rearrangement joins TRBV7-9 to TRBJ2-3; D possibly matches TRBD1 or TRBD2 (5 bases each). What was sequenced was CD8+ T cells sorted from blood. CDR3 protein: CASSPPGAGNTDTQYF. CDR3 nucleotide sequence: TGTGCCAGCAGCCCACCCGGGGCTGGGAACACAGATACGCAGTATTTT.